One sample yielded the 10 T cell receptor beta chains listed below, sequenced in a study of blood T cell repertoires in COVID-19. TCRdb's copy holds only in-frame clones and misses some; the assay was immunoSEQ multiplex PCR. The sample yields fewer than 300,000 clones, 88% seen once. Material for sequencing was peripheral blood. All receptors derive from a man between 18 and 35 years old with active or convalescent COVID-19.

The chain employs TRBV2 and TRBJ2-3; perhaps TRBD1 as D (7 bases). V was pared by 4 bases and J by 1 base, with 12 bases between. In germline, CDR1 is SNHLY, CDR2 FYNNEI. The CDR3 has 15 residues. The CDR3 region has the DNA TGTGCCAGCAGTGCAGGGGGAGGTGGCACAGATACGCAGTATTTT. The encoded protein is CASSAGGGGTDTQYF. Drawing the rest from reference TRBV2 and TRBJ2-3, the complete variable domain is EPEVTQTPSHQVTQMGQEVILRCVPISNHLYFYWYRQILGQKVEFLVSFYNNEISEKSEIFDDQFSVERPDGSNFTLKIRSTKLEDSAMYFCASSAGGGGTDTQYFGPGTRLTVL.

CDR3 in amino acids: CASVPQGLRRSYNSPLHF. The CDR3 DNA follows: TGTGCCAGCGTCCCACAGGGCCTCCGTCGCTCCTATAATTCACCCCTCCACTTT. J is TRBJ1-6 and V is TRBV2, with a possible D match to TRBD1 (6 bases). The CDR3 runs 18 residues. V was trimmed by 8 bases and J by 0 bases, leaving 20 bases between them. From germline, CDR1 is SNHLY and CDR2 FYNNEI.

The chain has TRBV6-6 and TRBJ2-2; TRBD1 matches at 8 bases. The CDR3 is 17 residues long. Germline CDR1 MNHNY, CDR2 SVGAGI (reference sequence). J gave up 0 bases and V 5 bases, and 8 bases lay outside the gene matches. The CDR3 loop is CASSRGTGTSNTGELFF. CDR3 sequence (DNA): TGTGCCAGCAGTCGAGGGACAGGAACTTCGAACACCGGGGAGCTGTTTTTT.

The chain links TRBV27 to TRBJ1-3, with 7 bases that match TRBD1. This CDR3 comprises 16 residues. The V gene's germline CDR1 is MNHEY and CDR2 SMNVEV (reference sequence). The V and J ends lost 6 bases and 4 bases, in that order; junction bases with no gene match: 12. The CDR3 DNA reads as TGTGCCAGCAGGTCAGTACAGGGGTCGGGAGGAAACACCATATATTTT. Translated, it gives CASRSVQGSGGNTIYF.

J is TRBJ2-7 and V is TRBV7-9, with 10 positions matching TRBD2. The J segment lost 3 bases and the V segment lost 6 bases, leaving 2 bases of the junction unmatched. The germline V gene encodes CDR1 SEHNR and CDR2 FQNEAQ (reference sequence). This CDR3 contains 13 residues. The CDR3 region has the DNA TGTGCCAGCAGTTCTAGCGGGGGCTACGAGCAGTACTTC. Translation gives CASSSSGGYEQYF.

The CDR3 sequence is CASSYRSGPYYGYTF. The CDR3 coding sequence is TGTGCCAGCAGTTACAGGTCAGGGCCCTACTATGGCTACACCTTC. The rearrangement links TRBV6-5 to TRBJ1-2, with a possible D match to TRBD1 (5 bases). The CDR3 loop spans 15 amino acids. Germline lookup yields CDR1 MNHEY and CDR2 SVGAGI. V was pared by 2 bases and J by 3 bases, with 13 bases between.

This chain connects TRBV25-1 to TRBJ1-6; D is uncertain. V was clipped by 6 bases and J by 9 bases, with 12 bases between them. Germline CDR1 MGHDK, CDR2 SYGVNS. The CDR3 runs to 13 residues. The CDR3 DNA reads as TGTGCCAGCAGAAACCGGGAGATTTCACCCCTCCACTTT. This sequence encodes CASRNREISPLHF.

The rearrangement uses TRBV4-1 and TRBJ1-1, with D maybe TRBD1 (5 bases). Trimming stripped 1 base from V and 0 bases from J, with 12 bases between. Per germline, CDR1 MGHRA and CDR2 YSYEKL. The CDR3 runs 16 residues. CDR3 in amino acids: CASSQGIRAMNTEAFF. The CDR3 nucleotides are TGCGCCAGCAGCCAAGGAATCAGGGCCATGAACACTGAAGCTTTCTTT.

The rearrangement links TRBV4-1 to TRBJ1-1, with 8 bases fitting TRBD1. There are 16 residues in the CDR3. The germline V gene encodes CDR1 MGHRA and CDR2 YSYEKL. V trimming: 3 bases; J trimming: 1 base; junction bases outside the gene matches: 7. The chain's CDR3 is CASSQSTGTGNTEAFF. In nucleotides, the CDR3 is TGCGCCAGCAGCCAGTCCACCGGGACAGGGAACACTGAAGCTTTCTTT.

This chain connects TRBV7-8 to TRBJ2-5; 8 nucleotides line up with TRBD2. Germline V gene lookup returns CDR1 SGHVS and CDR2 FQNEAQ. The J segment lost 4 bases and the V segment lost 6 bases, leaving 16 bases of the junction unmatched. The CDR3 runs 17 residues. The chain's CDR3 is CASSQRPAGAPGETQYF. CDR3 sequence (DNA): TGTGCCAGCAGTCAGAGGCCAGCGGGGGCCCCGGGAGAGACCCAGTACTTC.